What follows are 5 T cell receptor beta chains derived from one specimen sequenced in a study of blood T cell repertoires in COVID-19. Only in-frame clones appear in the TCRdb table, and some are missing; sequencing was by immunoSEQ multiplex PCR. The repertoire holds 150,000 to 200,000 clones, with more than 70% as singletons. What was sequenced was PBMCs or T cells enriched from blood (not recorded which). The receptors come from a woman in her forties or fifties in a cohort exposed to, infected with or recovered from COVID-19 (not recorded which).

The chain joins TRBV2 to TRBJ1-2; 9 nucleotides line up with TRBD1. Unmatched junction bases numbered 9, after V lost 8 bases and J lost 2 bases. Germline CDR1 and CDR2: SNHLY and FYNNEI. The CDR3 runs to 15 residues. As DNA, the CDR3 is TGTGCCAGCCCCACCGGGACAGGGAACAACTATGGCTACACCTTC. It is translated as CASPTGTGNNYGYTF.

This CDR3 reads CASSGGLQSYEQYF. CDR3 coding DNA: TGCGCCAGCAGCGGGGGACTACAGTCCTACGAGCAGTACTTC. The chain recombines TRBV5-1 with TRBJ2-7, with 7 bases that match TRBD2. J gave up 1 base and V 4 bases, and 5 bases lay outside the gene matches. The CDR3 loop spans 14 amino acids. CDR1 and CDR2 (germline): SGHRS, YFSETQ.

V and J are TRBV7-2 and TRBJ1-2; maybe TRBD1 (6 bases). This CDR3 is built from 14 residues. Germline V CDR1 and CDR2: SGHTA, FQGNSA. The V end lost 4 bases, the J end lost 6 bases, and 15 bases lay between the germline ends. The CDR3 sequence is CASSSGTAGDGYTF. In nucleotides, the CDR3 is TGTGCCAGCAGCTCAGGAACAGCAGGGGATGGCTACACCTTC.

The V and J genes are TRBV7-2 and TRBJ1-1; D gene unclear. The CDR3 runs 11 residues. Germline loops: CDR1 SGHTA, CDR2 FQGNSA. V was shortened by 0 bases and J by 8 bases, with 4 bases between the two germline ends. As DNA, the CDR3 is TGTGCCAGCAGCTTAGCCAGAGAAGCTTTCTTT. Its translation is CASSLAREAFF.

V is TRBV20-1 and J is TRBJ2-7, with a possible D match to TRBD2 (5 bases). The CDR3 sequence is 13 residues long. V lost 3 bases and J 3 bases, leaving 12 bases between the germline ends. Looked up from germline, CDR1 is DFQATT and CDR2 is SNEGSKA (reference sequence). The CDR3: CSASGADYYEQYF. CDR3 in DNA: TGCAGTGCTAGTGGAGCTGACTACTACGAGCAGTACTTC.